This T cell receptor (beta chain) appears in the sequencing data of a study of cytomegalovirus exposure and HLA in healthy donors. Study-wide points: Later analysis demonstrated an association between a missense DCLRE1C variant and TCR beta V- and J-gene trimming. Previous analysis showed most TCR beta V segments were productive about 87% or about 30% of the time. The study labeled roughly 160 TCR beta chains cytomegalovirus-associated. An observed cluster of highly shared sequence variants was recorded as a likely sequencing artifact.

The CDR3 has 14 residues. Looked up from germline, CDR1 is SGHVS and CDR2 is FQNEAQ. Trimming removed 5 bases at V and 3 bases at J, with 14 bases between. PCR primers comprised 60 Vbeta and 13 Jbeta primers. Libraries were prepared by immunoSEQ multiplex PCR; TCRdb keeps only in-frame clonotypes and omits some of them. Of roughly 170,000 clones listed, roughly four fifths were seen once; the top ten hold 2.2%. A word on this clone: What it binds is not known.

Material: PBMCs. The TCR comes from a woman between 25 and 40 years old in good health and CMV-seronegative. This chain uses TRBV7-8 with TRBJ2-7; possibly TRBD1 for D (6 bases). The CDR3 DNA sequence: TGTGCCAGCAGCGCCACGGGACAACTCTACGAGCAGTACTTC. Translation gives CASSATGQLYEQYF.